The 15 T cell receptor beta chains below were found in one sample sequenced in a study of T cells in Graves' hyperthyroidism and ophthalmopathy. RNA transcripts gave rise to amplified TCR beta CDR3 regions. Using the HTBI primer set, a first-round RT-PCR was run on the TCR CDR3. Each CDR3 protein gets one entry after TCRdb re-called the multiplex PCR reads with MiXCR. The sample has more than 300,000 distinct CDR3 sequences; approximately 15% are singletons. Sequences were obtained from blood. These receptors were collected from a woman in her twenties or thirties with Graves' hyperthyroidism.

The genes are TRBV20-1 and TRBJ1-1; D is perhaps TRBD1 (5 bases). Germline lookup yields CDR1 DFQATT and CDR2 SNEGSKA (reference sequence). V gave up 0 bases and J gave up 6 bases, with 14 bases separating them. The CDR3 is made up of 14 amino acids. Written as DNA, the CDR3 is TGCAGTGCTAGAGATCTCGACAGTCCCTCTGAAGCTTTCTTT. Its translation is CSARDLDSPSEAFF.

This clonotype was seen at least ten times. V usage is TRBV28 and J usage is TRBJ2-7; D possibly corresponds to TRBD2 (5 bases). There are 13 residues in the CDR3. Trimming took off 6 bases at V and 0 bases at J, with 9 bases between the two ends. Germline CDR1 and CDR2: MDHEN and SYDVKM. CDR3: CASSQRVSYEQYF. CDR3 DNA sequence: TGTGCCAGCAGCCAGAGGGTCTCCTACGAGCAGTACTTC.

This clonotype was counted a single time. Since a much larger clone is just one base distant, this may be a read error. J is TRBJ2-7 and V is TRBV11-2; no reliable D call. CDR1 SGHAT and CDR2 FQNNGV come from the germline V gene. This CDR3 contains 14 residues. The CDR3 region is CANSLVFESYEQYF. CDR3 DNA sequence: TGTGCCAACAGCTTAGTATTCGAATCCTACGAGCAGTACTTC.

This clonotype has just a few counts. The CDR3 coding sequence is TGCAGTGCCCGGGCCAGCGGCACAGATACGCAGTATTTT. The encoded protein is CSARASGTDTQYF. V is TRBV20-1 and J is TRBJ2-3; D is uncertain. This CDR3 comprises 13 residues. The V and J ends lost 6 bases and 1 base respectively, with 11 bases between them. In germline, CDR1 is DFQATT, CDR2 SNEGSKA (reference sequence).

This chain links TRBV20-1 with TRBJ1-2, with D hard to call. V lost 1 base and J lost 0, with 12 bases in between. This CDR3 is 15 amino acids long. Germline CDR1 and CDR2: DFQATT and SNEGSKA (reference sequence). CDR3 bases: TGCAGTGCTAGAGCCTCGACTCGAGCTAACTATGGCTACACCTTC. Translation gives CSARASTRANYGYTF.

The rearrangement links TRBV20-1 to TRBJ1-5, with D possibly being TRBD1 (6 bases). The V and J ends lost 5 bases and 2 bases respectively, with 19 bases between them. The CDR3 covers 16 residues. CDR1 is DFQATT, CDR2 SNEGSKA, per germline (reference sequence). The CDR3 nucleotides read TGCAGTGCTCACCCTGAGGGGGGTATCGGCAATCAGCCCCAGCATTTT. It is translated as CSAHPEGGIGNQPQHF.

V is TRBV30 and J is TRBJ1-5; TRBD1 agrees at 10 bases. V shed 2 bases, J shed 3 bases, and the junction held 4 bases outside the gene matches. The CDR3 runs to 15 residues. The germline CDR1 and CDR2 sequences are GTSNPN and SVGIG (reference sequence). The CDR3 DNA is TGTGCCTGGAGTTCCGGACAGGGGGACAATCAGCCCCAGCATTTT. Amino acid sequence: CAWSSGQGDNQPQHF.

As DNA, the CDR3 is TGTGCCAGCAGCCCCAGCGCTAGTGTCACCTACGAGCAGTACTTC. Translated, it gives CASSPSASVTYEQYF. The rearrangement uses TRBV9 and TRBJ2-7; no firm D call. The CDR3 consists of 15 residues. Trimming took 4 bases from V and 2 from J, leaving 16 bases between them. Germline CDR1 is SGDLS and CDR2 is YYNGEE.

To note about this clonotype: A clone one base away is much larger, so this may be a read error. J is TRBJ2-5 and V is TRBV20-1; the match to TRBD2 covers 9 bases. Germline CDR1 DFQATT, CDR2 SNEGSKA (reference sequence). The CDR3 is 14 amino acids. V dropped 5 bases and J dropped 1; count of bases not matched to a gene: 5. CDR3: CSALGREGQETQYF. The CDR3 DNA follows: TGCAGTGCTCTCGGGCGGGAGGGCCAAGAGACCCAGTACTTC.

This clonotype has at least ten counts. The chain has TRBV15 and TRBJ1-2; 10 bases are a match to TRBD1. V lost 9 bases to trimming and J lost 5 bases; unmatched junction nucleotides: 18. Germline CDR1 LNHNV, CDR2 YYDKDF (reference sequence). The CDR3 covers 17 residues. CDR3 in amino acids: CATTTGGGGVGEYGYTF. The CDR3 DNA is TGTGCCACAACGACAGGGGGCGGTGGGGTTGGGGAGTATGGCTACACCTTC.

There are a few counts of this clonotype. The chain recombines TRBV6-1 with TRBJ1-5; unclear D gene. The germline V gene encodes CDR1 MNHNS and CDR2 SASEGT. Trimming took 2 bases from V and 5 from J, leaving 1 base between them. The CDR3 extends over 11 amino acids. CDR3 in DNA: TGTGCCAGCAGTGAATATCAGCCCCAGCATTTT. It translates to CASSEYQPQHF.

This clonotype was counted many times. The chain links TRBV12-3 or TRBV12-4 to TRBJ1-2; D possibly corresponds to TRBD1 (5 bases). There are 13 residues in the CDR3. V lost 5 bases, J lost 1 base, and 8 bases lay in between. The DNA for the CDR3 is TGTGCCAGCAGTCTCAGGGATAACTATGGCTACACCTTC. Translation: CASSLRDNYGYTF.

Ten or more counts support this clonotype. V gene TRBV2 combines with J gene TRBJ1-6; tentatively, D is TRBD1 (5 bases). Germline CDR1 and CDR2: SNHLY and FYNNEI. The CDR3 runs 14 residues. The V and J ends lost 4 bases and 10 bases respectively, with 14 bases between them. The CDR3 loop reads CASSVVRGQSPLHF. The CDR3 DNA sequence: TGTGCCAGCAGTGTGGTGAGGGGTCAATCACCCCTCCACTTT.

This clonotype was recorded at least ten times. This rearrangement joins TRBV12-3 or TRBV12-4 to TRBJ2-1; 8 positions match TRBD1. This CDR3 contains 16 residues. Germline trimming cut 1 base from V and 3 bases from J; bases unmatched to any gene: 5. This chain's CDR3 is CASSLESGQVYNEQFF. CDR3 nucleotide sequence: TGTGCCAGCAGTTTAGAATCGGGACAGGTCTACAATGAGCAGTTCTTC.

This clonotype has a handful of counts. The chain employs TRBV11-1 and TRBJ2-6; 10 bases line up with TRBD1. Unmatched junction bases numbered 4, after V lost 5 bases and J lost 0 bases. Germline loops: CDR1 SGHAT, CDR2 FQDESV (reference sequence). The CDR3 totals 17 residues. CDR3 amino acids: CASSPGQGISGANVLTF. DNA for the CDR3: TGTGCCAGCAGCCCGGGACAGGGGATCTCTGGGGCCAACGTCCTGACTTTC.